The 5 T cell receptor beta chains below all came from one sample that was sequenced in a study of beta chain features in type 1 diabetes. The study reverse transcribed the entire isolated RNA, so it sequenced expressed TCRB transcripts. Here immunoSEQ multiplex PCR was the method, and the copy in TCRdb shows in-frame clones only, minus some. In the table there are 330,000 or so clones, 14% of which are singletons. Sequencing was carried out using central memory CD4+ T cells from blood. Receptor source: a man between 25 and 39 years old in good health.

CDR3 sequence: CASSDYPFVSGELFF. The CDR3 nucleotides are TGTGCCAGCAGCGATTACCCGTTTGTGTCCGGGGAGCTGTTTTTT. The V and J genes are TRBV7-2 and TRBJ2-2; no clear D. The CDR3 is 15 amino acids. CDR1 is SGHTA and CDR2 is FQGNSA in the germline V gene. V lost 5 bases, J lost 6 bases, and 16 bases lay in between.

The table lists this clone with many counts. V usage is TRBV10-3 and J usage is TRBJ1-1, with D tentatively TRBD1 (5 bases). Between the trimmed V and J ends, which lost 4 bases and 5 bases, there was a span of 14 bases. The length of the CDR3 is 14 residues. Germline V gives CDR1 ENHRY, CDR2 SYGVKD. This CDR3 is CAISGRQGGTEAFF. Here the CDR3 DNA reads TGTGCCATCAGTGGACGGCAGGGCGGAACTGAAGCTTTCTTT.

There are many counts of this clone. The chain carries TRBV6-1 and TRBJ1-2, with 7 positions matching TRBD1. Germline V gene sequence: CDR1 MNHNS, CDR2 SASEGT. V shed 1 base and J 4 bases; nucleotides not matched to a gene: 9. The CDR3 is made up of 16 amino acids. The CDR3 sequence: CASSEEGTEPLYGYTF. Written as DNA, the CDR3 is TGTGCCAGCAGTGAAGAAGGGACAGAACCCCTCTATGGCTACACCTTC.

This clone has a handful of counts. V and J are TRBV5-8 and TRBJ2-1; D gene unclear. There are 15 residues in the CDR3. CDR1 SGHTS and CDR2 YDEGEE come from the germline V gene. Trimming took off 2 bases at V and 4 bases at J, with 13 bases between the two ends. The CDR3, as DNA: TGTGCCAGCAGCTTCTTCCACGGAACTTACAATGAGCAGTTCTTC. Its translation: CASSFFHGTYNEQFF.

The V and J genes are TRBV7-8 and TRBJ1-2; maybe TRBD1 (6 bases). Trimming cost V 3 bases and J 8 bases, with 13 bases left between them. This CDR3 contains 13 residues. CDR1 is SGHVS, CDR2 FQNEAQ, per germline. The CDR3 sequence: CASSFQGSDGYTF. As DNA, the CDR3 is TGTGCCAGCAGCTTTCAGGGGTCTGACGGCTACACCTTC.